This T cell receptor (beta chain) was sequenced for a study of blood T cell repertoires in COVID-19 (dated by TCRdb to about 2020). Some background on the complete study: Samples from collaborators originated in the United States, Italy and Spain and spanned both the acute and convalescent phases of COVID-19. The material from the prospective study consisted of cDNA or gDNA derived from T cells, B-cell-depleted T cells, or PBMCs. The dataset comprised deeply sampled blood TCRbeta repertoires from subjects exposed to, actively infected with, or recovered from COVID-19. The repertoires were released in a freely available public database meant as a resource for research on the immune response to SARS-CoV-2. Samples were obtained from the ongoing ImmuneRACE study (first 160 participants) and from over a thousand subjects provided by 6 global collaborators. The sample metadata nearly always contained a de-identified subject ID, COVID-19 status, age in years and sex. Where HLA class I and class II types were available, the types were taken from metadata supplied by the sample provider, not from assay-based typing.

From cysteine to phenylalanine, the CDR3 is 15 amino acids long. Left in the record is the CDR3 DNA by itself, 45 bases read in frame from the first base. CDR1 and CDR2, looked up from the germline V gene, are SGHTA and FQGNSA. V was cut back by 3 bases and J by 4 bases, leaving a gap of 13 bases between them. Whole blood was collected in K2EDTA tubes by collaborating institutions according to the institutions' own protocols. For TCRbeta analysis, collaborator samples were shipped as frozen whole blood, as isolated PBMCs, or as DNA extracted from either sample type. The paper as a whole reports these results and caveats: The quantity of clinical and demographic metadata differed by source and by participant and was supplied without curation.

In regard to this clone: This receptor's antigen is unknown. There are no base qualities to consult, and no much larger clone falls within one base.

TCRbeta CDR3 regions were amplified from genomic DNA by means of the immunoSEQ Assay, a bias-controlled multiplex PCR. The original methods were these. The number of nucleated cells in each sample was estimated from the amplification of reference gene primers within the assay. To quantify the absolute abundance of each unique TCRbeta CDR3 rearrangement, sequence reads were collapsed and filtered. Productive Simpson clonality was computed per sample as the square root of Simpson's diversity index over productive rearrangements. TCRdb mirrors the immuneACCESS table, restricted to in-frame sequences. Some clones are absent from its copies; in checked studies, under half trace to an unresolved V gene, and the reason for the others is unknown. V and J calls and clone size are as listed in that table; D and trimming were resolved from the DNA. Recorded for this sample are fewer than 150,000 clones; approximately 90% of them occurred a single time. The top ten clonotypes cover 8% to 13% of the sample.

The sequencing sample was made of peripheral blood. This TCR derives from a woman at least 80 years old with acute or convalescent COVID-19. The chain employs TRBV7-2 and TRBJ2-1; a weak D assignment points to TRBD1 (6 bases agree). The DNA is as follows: TGTGCCAGCAGCTTCGAGAGACAGGTTTACAATGAGCAGTTCTTC. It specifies CASSFERQVYNEQFF.